Sequencing of this TCR beta chain was carried out in a study of blood T cell repertoires in COVID-19. Looking at the study overall: Sites in the United States, Italy and Spain provided acute and convalescent COVID-19 samples. In each case, the material was cDNA or gDNA derived from T cells, B-cell-depleted T cells, or PBMCs.

Per the authors' pipeline: Amplification from reference gene primers served as the basis for estimated nucleated cell counts. Clones were read by immunoSEQ multiplex PCR, and TCRdb kept only the in-frame ones, dropping some. V, J and clone size were drawn from that table, and D and trimming were deduced from the DNA. This sample carries approximately 150,000 clones, roughly 81% of them seen once, and the ten largest clones take under 3.5%. The Seattle patients, enrolled during active infection, were followed longitudinally. The CDR3 is 13 residues long. V gave up 7 bases and J gave up 3 bases, with 11 bases separating them. Germline CDR1 is MNHEY and CDR2 is SVGAGI.

This clonotype was obtained from a woman over 75 with COVID-19, enrolled during active disease. The chain is built from TRBV6-5 and TRBJ2-3, with a weak D call TRBD2 (5 bases). Sequenced sample: peripheral blood. The CDR3 here is CASNPDWTDTQYF. DNA of the CDR3: TGTGCCAGCAACCCGGACTGGACAGATACGCAGTATTTT.